The rows below give T cell receptor beta chains drawn from one sample of a study of T cell repertoires in cytomegalovirus infection. TCRdb processed the reads anew with MiXCR; each CDR3 protein has one entry. The repertoire consists of 600,000 to 800,000 distinct CDR3 sequences, with 20% to 25% occurring once and the leading ten covering roughly 8%. The sequencing sample was made of CD8+ T cells from PBMCs. Every receptor here comes from a human donor in good health (CMV status not recorded). Some clones in this sample may be carry-over from other donors' samples. Each CDR3 is given with its conserved first and last residue.

V gene: TRBV28
CDR3 protein: CASSLGTSGGIVPYNEQFF

V gene: TRBV27
CDR3 protein: CASSLSNSLFTYERYF

V gene: TRBV28
CDR3 protein: CASTLTGKTYEQYF

V gene: TRBV5-1
CDR3 protein: CASSFDRGRPDTQYF

V gene: TRBV6-1
CDR3 protein: CASTSLRAEAFF

V gene: TRBV7-2
CDR3 protein: CASTYVYQTGGRDYGYTF

V gene: TRBV27
CDR3 protein: CASSLTVEGSSYNEQFF

V gene: TRBV10-3
CDR3 protein: CAISETSGDTDTQYF

V gene: TRBV7-9
CDR3 protein: CASSPSGGTEQFF

V gene: TRBV15
CDR3 protein: CATSRRIIGTGDFMNTEAFF

V gene: TRBV19
CDR3 protein: CASSISQDTEAFF

V gene: TRBV7-6
CDR3 protein: CASSFWTDGNQETQYF

V gene: TRBV18
CDR3 protein: CARTRHGAGELFF

V gene: TRBV5-6
CDR3 protein: CASSPEWDRGLEQYF

V gene: TRBV2
CDR3 protein: CASSEGTSGVRAYNEQFF

V gene: TRBV4-2
CDR3 protein: CASSQEGRPNYNEQFF

V gene: TRBV19
CDR3 protein: CASSIKSGAEQYF

V gene: TRBV13
CDR3 protein: CASSTSLGQPGTFF

V gene: TRBV29-1
CDR3 protein: CSVDDRGTDTQYF

V gene: TRBV4-1
CDR3 protein: CASNQARGTTGELFF

V gene: TRBV28
CDR3 protein: CASSQKTQYF

V gene: TRBV29-1
CDR3 protein: CSVVEQNTEAFF